These 8 T cell receptor beta chains were sequenced from one sample in a study of radiation and T cells in renal cell carcinoma. Assay: immunoSEQ multiplex PCR; the TCRdb copy retains only in-frame clones and omits some. The sample consists of 95,000 to 150,000 clones, 81% of them appearing once. Regarding time point: blood 2 weeks post-SBRT. Noted treatment: 15 Gy SBRT to primary tumor, nephrectomy 4 weeks later. Specimen: blood, collected from a patient whose treatment included radiotherapy and nephrectomy. Receptors originate from a man aged 50 to 59 with renal cell carcinoma.

The J gene is TRBJ1-2, the V gene TRBV2; no reliable D call. The germline CDR1 and CDR2 sequences are SNHLY and FYNNEI. V lost 3 bases and J 4 bases, leaving 9 bases between the germline ends. The CDR3 loop spans 13 amino acids. CDR3 in amino acids: CASSDDAIYGYTF. The CDR3 DNA reads TGTGCCAGCAGTGATGACGCAATCTATGGCTACACCTTC.

The V call is TRBV7-8, the J call TRBJ2-4; 7 bases match TRBD2. J lost 8 bases, V lost 5 bases, and 9 bases had no gene match. The CDR3 is 14 residues long. Germline loops: CDR1 SGHVS, CDR2 FQNEAQ. CDR3 in amino acids: CASSPRTREDIQYF. As DNA, the CDR3 is TGTGCCAGCAGCCCCCGGACCCGGGAGGACATTCAGTACTTC. Full variable domain (remainder filled in from reference TRBV7-8 and TRBJ2-4): GAGVSQSPRYKVAKRGQDVALRCDPISGHVSLFWYQQALGQGPEFLTYFQNEAQLDKSGLPSDRFFAERPEGSVSTLKIQRTQQEDSAVYLCASSPRTREDIQYFGAGTRLSVL.

This clone showed up just a few times. The chain has TRBV27 and TRBJ1-4; D gene unclear. Per germline, CDR1 MNHEY and CDR2 SMNVEV (reference sequence). This CDR3 is built from 15 residues. V was shortened by 6 bases and J by 5 bases, with 16 bases between the two germline ends. CDR3 protein: CASRRNDRGNEKLFF. CDR3 coding DNA: TGTGCCAGCAGGCGTAACGACCGCGGGAATGAAAAACTGTTTTTT.

The gene calls are TRBV4-1 and TRBJ2-1; no clear D gene. V dropped 1 base and J dropped 2 bases, with 9 bases sitting between them. Germline CDR1 reads MGHRA; CDR2 reads YSYEKL. The CDR3 length is 15 residues. The CDR3 bases are TGCGCCAGCAGCCAAGGGGCGGTAACCTACAATGAGCAGTTCTTC. Translation: CASSQGAVTYNEQFF.

This clone appeared once. The chain is built from TRBV6-1 and TRBJ1-5; D is perhaps TRBD1 (5 bases). The ends were cut back, 4 bases at V and 0 bases at J, with 13 bases in the middle. CDR3 length: 16 residues. The germline CDR1 and CDR2 sequences are MNHNS and SASEGT. CDR3 in amino acids: CASSVGRNPSNQPQHF. CDR3 nucleotides: TGTGCCAGCAGTGTGGGACGGAACCCTAGCAATCAGCCCCAGCATTTT.

This chain links TRBV18 with TRBJ2-5, with 7 bases lining up with TRBD1. The germline V gene encodes CDR1 KGHSH and CDR2 LQKENI. The ends lost 4 bases at V and 3 bases at J; junction bases unmatched: 8. This CDR3 has 15 amino acids. For the CDR3, the DNA is TGTGCCAGCTCACTCAGCCCGACAGGGAAAGAGACCCAGTACTTC. Its translation is CASSLSPTGKETQYF.

In this sample, this clone turned up many times. The genes are TRBV5-1 and TRBJ1-5; D gene unclear. The CDR3 extends over 15 amino acids. CDR1 and CDR2 (germline): SGHRS, YFSETQ. Trimming stripped 0 bases from V and 4 bases from J, with 11 bases between. The CDR3 DNA is TGCGCCAGCAGCTTGGGAGCAGAGGAAAATCAGCCCCAGCATTTT. Protein sequence: CASSLGAEENQPQHF.

This chain joins TRBV4-1 and TRBJ2-2; D is unclear. The CDR3 is made up of 15 amino acids. Trimming took off 4 bases at V and 4 bases at J, with 13 bases between the two ends. Germline values: CDR1 MGHRA, CDR2 YSYEKL. The CDR3 loop reads CASSPPGQSTGELFF. CDR3 in DNA: TGCGCCAGCAGCCCACCGGGCCAAAGCACCGGGGAGCTGTTTTTT.